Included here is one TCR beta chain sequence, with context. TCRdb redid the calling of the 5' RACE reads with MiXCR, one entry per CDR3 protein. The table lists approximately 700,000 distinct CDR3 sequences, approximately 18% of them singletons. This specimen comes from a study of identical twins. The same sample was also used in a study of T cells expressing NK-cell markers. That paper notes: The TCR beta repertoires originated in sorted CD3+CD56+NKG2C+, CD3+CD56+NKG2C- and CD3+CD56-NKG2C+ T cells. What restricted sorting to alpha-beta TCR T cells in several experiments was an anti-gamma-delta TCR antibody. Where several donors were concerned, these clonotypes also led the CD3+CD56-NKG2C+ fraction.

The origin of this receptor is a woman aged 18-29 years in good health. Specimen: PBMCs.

CDR3 nucleotide sequence: TGCGCCAGCAGCCACTGGGGGGGGCGCGACACCGGGGAGCTGTTTTTT. Translated, it gives CASSHWGGRDTGELFF. The rearrangement links TRBV4-3 to TRBJ2-2; D possibly corresponds to TRBD2 (7 bases). CDR3 size: 16 residues. Between the trimmed V and J ends, which lost 3 bases and 3 bases, there was a span of 14 bases. The germline gives CDR1 LGHNA, CDR2 YSLEER.